This T cell receptor beta chain was identified during a study of cytomegalovirus exposure and HLA in healthy donors. General study results and limits: A previous analysis found most TCR beta V segments productive roughly 87% or roughly 30% of the time. When analyzed later, a missense DCLRE1C variant was found to be linked to TCR beta V- and J-gene trimming. TCR beta chains associated with HLA were, in a later analysis, more clonally expanded than equally common others.

The germline V gene encodes CDR1 SGHRS and CDR2 YFSETQ. Trimming took 4 bases from V and 2 from J, leaving 11 bases between them. The CDR3 covers 14 residues. In the PCR, 60 Vbeta and 13 Jbeta primers were used. Measured with immunoSEQ multiplex PCR; TCRdb has only the in-frame clones, and not every one. The data contain over 100,000 clones, 80% to 85% of them singletons. A remark on this clone: Its antigen remains unidentified.

V is TRBV5-1 and J is TRBJ2-3, with unresolved D. The TCR comes from a man in his thirties or forties in good health and CMV-seronegative. Sequenced input: PBMCs. The CDR3 DNA sequence: TGCGCCAGCAGCCTGGCCAGTTACACAGATACGCAGTATTTT. The encoded protein is CASSLASYTDTQYF.